This T cell receptor beta chain was observed in a study of blood T cells in healthy people across ages. Looking at the study overall: Capturing about one barcoded beta molecule per two T cells was achieved by template switching.

Sample-barcoded 5' priming and a J-beta primer mix drove a second PCR of 7 to 11 cycles. Every single cDNA molecule received a tag from a template-switch adaptor with 12 random nucleotides. Via MiXCR, TCRdb re-called the 5' RACE reads, giving one row per CDR3 protein. The table lists under 850,000 distinct CDR3 sequences, 35% to 40% of them singletons, with roughly 13% in the top ten. V dropped 1 base and J dropped 4 bases, with 7 bases sitting between them. There are 12 residues in the CDR3. Germline CDR1 DFQATT, CDR2 SNEGSKA (reference sequence). This clonotype was seen more than once but under ten times. The draw of peripheral blood yielded approximately 11 milliliters from each donor.

The sample comprised blood. The genes are TRBV20-1 and TRBJ1-1; D is unresolved. The sequence came from a man aged 18 to 35 in good health. The CDR3 region is CSARGQITEAFF. The CDR3 DNA sequence: TGCAGTGCTAGAGGGCAGATCACTGAAGCTTTCTTT.